This T cell receptor beta chain was observed in a study of somatic mutations in cytotoxic T cells in rheumatoid arthritis (dated by TCRdb to about 2017). About the full investigation: Peripheral blood (around 28 ml EDTA) was collected from patients immediately after diagnosis and before any treatment began. Sorted V beta1+ cells also underwent TCRB sequencing, and some V beta antibody-stained T-cell populations were flow-sorted at nearly 100% purity on a FACSAria II or Sony SH800. The study asked whether expanded CD8+ T-cell clones in newly diagnosed, untreated rheumatoid arthritis carry somatic mutations, and used TCRB deep sequencing to characterize clonality. TCRB deep sequencing covered roughly 60 patients with rheumatoid arthritis along with some 22 healthy controls. Patients and controls did not essentially differ in median age, which was nearly identical between the groups. Points the paper makes about the study in general: It was unknown which antigens the expanded CD8+ clones targeted, and their absence from virus-specific databases did not exclude viral specificity. In 8 out of 65 patients, more than 20% of CD8+ cells belonged to the largest CD8+ clone, while several identical CD8+ TCRB sequences were shared between blood and synovial fluid. The slight TRBV07 underrepresentation in patients was not adjusted for multiple comparisons. CD8+ T-cell clonality did not differ significantly between rheumatoid arthritis patients and age-matched healthy controls. In patients, CD8+ clonality rose with age (Spearman r of about 0.51), which was not the case in healthy controls.

To note about this clone: Its specific antigen is unknown. Base qualities are not at hand, and no much larger clone is one base apart.

TCRB CDR3 sequencing used the immunoSEQ assay on genomic DNA. The original methods were these. Patient CD8+ clones larger than 1% were compared against published virus-specific TCRB sequences, and only a few matched. Only productive TCRB rearrangements were included in the analyses. Clonality was expressed as a Shannon entropy-based productive clonality index, with each clone defined by a unique TCRB CDR3 sequence. To calculate repertoire overlap between two samples, the template counts of each clone were considered relative to each sample's total templates. V-gene usage from TCRB sequencing and V-gene usage measured by flow cytometry were correlated (Spearman r of approximately 0.59). The table comes from immuneACCESS by way of TCRdb, which keeps in-frame sequences with V and J called. Part of the clones is missing from these tables; in studies checked, under half for an unresolved V gene and the rest for unknown reasons. V and J calls and clone size are copied from that table; D and trimming were computed from the DNA. In all, the sample holds 5,500 to 6,000 clones, and approximately 78% of those were seen once. The ten largest clonotypes hold roughly 5% of the sample.

On an AutoMACS, CD4+ and CD8+ cells were isolated via positive magnetic bead selection, and their purity was verified by flow cytometry. Clonal expansions were first screened by flow cytometry with a TCR V beta antibody panel, then characterized by TCRB deep sequencing of sorted CD8+ fractions. Isolation of peripheral blood mononuclear cells was done through Ficoll-Paque PLUS density gradient separation. DNA from CD4-enriched, CD8-enriched or PBMC samples was extracted using Nucleospin Tissue or Tissue XS kits and then quantified on a Qubit 2.0 fluorometer. The CDR3 numbers 15 residues from cysteine through phenylalanine. Of the read, only the CDR3 DNA is kept; its 45 bases are in frame from base 1. In the germline V gene, CDR1 corresponds to MNHNS and CDR2 to SASEGT. V drops 2 bases and J drops 1 base, leaving 12 bases in between.

The sequence derives from an adult with rheumatoid arthritis. Material: CD8+ T cells sorted from blood. This chain joins TRBV6-1 to TRBJ2-7; no confident D gene assignment can be made. The nucleotide sequence reads TGTGCCAGCAGTGAATCCTTAGACGGTTCCTACGAGCAGTACTTC. This is translated as CASSESLDGSYEQYF.